The rows below give T cell receptor beta chains drawn from one sample of a study of CD4 T cells in relation to SARS-CoV-2 and coronaviruses. Antigen specificity for these receptors is unknown. Some clones are missing from TCRdb's copy, which holds only in-frame ones; the method was immunoSEQ multiplex PCR. Here the sample spans under 25,000 clones, roughly 80% being singletons. The sequenced sample was CD4+ T cells from PBMCs, cultured in vitro. These receptors were taken from a human donor in good health. The CDR3 runs from the conserved cysteine through the conserved F or W. A D gene is named only where the DNA matches it firmly. Expanded clones get a size class; other rows say once, few or many, or leave the size out.

D: .
length: 18
V: TRBV5-1
size: .
CDR3: CASKSDGDSGPRDQPQHF

D: .
length: 12
V: TRBV2
size: .
CDR3: CASRTGSYGYTF

D: TRBD1
length: 16
V: TRBV5-4
size: .
CDR3: CASSVRTGGKEQPQHF

D: TRBD1
length: 13
V: TRBV12-3/TRBV12-4
size: .
CDR3: CASSFDRDRVAFF

D: .
length: 12
V: TRBV6-6
size: .
CDR3: CASRSSGYEQYF

D: TRBD1
length: 15
V: TRBV6-5
size: .
CDR3: CASSKKPGQGSEQYF

D: .
length: 14
V: TRBV2
size: .
CDR3: CASSEASSSVEQFF

D: .
length: 16
V: TRBV3-1/TRBV3-2
size: once
CDR3: CASSQGPGGVFEKLFF

D: TRBD1
length: 15
V: TRBV6-5
size: .
CDR3: CASNDGQGGYQPQHF

D: .
length: 13
V: TRBV2
size: .
CDR3: CASRTFGNTEAFF

D: TRBD1
length: 15
V: TRBV11-3
size: .
CDR3: CASSYRTGNTGELFF

D: .
length: 14
V: TRBV29-1
size: once
CDR3: CSVGSSGSNQPQHF

D: .
length: 14
V: TRBV7-3
size: .
CDR3: CASSFTGPNSPLHF

D: TRBD2
length: 15
V: TRBV5-1
size: .
CDR3: CASSTLTSGQETQYF

D: .
length: 17
V: TRBV28
size: .
CDR3: CASSLQGSRKVNQPQHF

D: TRBD1
length: 16
V: TRBV19
size: few
CDR3: CASSMPGQGTGTEAFF

D: TRBD2
length: 14
V: TRBV10-3
size: .
CDR3: CATRGLAGSGEQYF

D: TRBD1
length: 17
V: TRBV27
size: .
CDR3: CASSPSRDRGTNTEAFF

D: TRBD2
length: 15
V: TRBV6-5
size: few
CDR3: CASRLTSGRANEQFF

D: .
length: 17
V: TRBV10-3
size: .
CDR3: CAISELRGASSYNEQFF

D: .
length: 15
V: TRBV6-5
size: .
CDR3: CASSVGGASNEKLFF

D: .
length: 16
V: TRBV6-5
size: .
CDR3: CASSYSFSQDTDTQYF

D: TRBD1
length: 15
V: TRBV25-1
size: .
CDR3: CASSTGGQGGQPQHF

D: .
length: 14
V: TRBV19
size: few
CDR3: CASQLNAFEGGYTF

D: TRBD2
length: 16
V: TRBV5-4
size: once
CDR3: CASSLGLAGDADTQYF

D: TRBD2
length: 16
V: TRBV5-4
size: .
CDR3: CASSGMTSGKTGEQFF

D: TRBD2
length: 19
V: TRBV11-2
size: .
CDR3: CASSLATRLAGVATYEQYF

D: TRBD1
length: 15
V: TRBV6-1
size: few
CDR3: CASSEQQWGQGELFF

D: TRBD1
length: 15
V: TRBV29-1
size: .
CDR3: CSVDEGGTGDDGYTF